The entry that follows covers one TCR beta chain sequence. V gave up 5 bases and J gave up 5 bases; unmatched junction bases: 14. The CDR3 spans 17 residues. CDR1 SGHTA and CDR2 FQGNSA come from the germline V gene. The data were taken from a study of cytomegalovirus exposure and HLA in healthy donors. About the research overall: Roughly 85 million unique TCRs from HLA-typed donors made up an early data release.

This PCR relied on a set of 60 Vbeta primers and 13 Jbeta primers. Some clones are missing from TCRdb's copy, which holds only in-frame ones; the method was immunoSEQ multiplex PCR. The sample yields some 160,000 clones, around 84% seen once. Sequencing was done on a sample of PBMCs. The chain has TRBV7-2 and TRBJ1-3; 8 nucleotides align to TRBD1. This TCR came from a boy aged 2 to 10 in good health and CMV-seronegative. Here the CDR3 reads CASSPSGRRGQRNTIYF. The CDR3 region has the DNA TGTGCCAGCAGCCCCAGTGGGCGCAGGGGGCAAAGAAACACCATATATTTT.